This T cell receptor beta chain originates from a study of T cell repertoires in ileal Crohn's disease. This CDR3 is built from 15 residues. The V end lost 7 bases, the J end lost 5 bases, and 20 bases lay between the germline ends. The germline gives CDR1 SNHLY, CDR2 FYNNEI. The assay was immunoSEQ multiplex PCR, and TCRdb's table has in-frame clones only and misses some. Among a few thousand clones, roughly 77% were seen once, and the ten largest hold roughly 70%. The sample's time point: proximal margin of the surgical specimen (macroscopically non-inflamed). The source material was ileal tissue. V and J are TRBV2 and TRBJ2-5, with D possibly TRBD2 on 6 matching bases. The TCR was taken from an adult with Crohn's disease. The CDR3, as DNA: TGTGCCAGCAACATTAACGGGGGTGGAGGCGAGACCCAGTACTTC. This codes for CASNINGGGGETQYF.